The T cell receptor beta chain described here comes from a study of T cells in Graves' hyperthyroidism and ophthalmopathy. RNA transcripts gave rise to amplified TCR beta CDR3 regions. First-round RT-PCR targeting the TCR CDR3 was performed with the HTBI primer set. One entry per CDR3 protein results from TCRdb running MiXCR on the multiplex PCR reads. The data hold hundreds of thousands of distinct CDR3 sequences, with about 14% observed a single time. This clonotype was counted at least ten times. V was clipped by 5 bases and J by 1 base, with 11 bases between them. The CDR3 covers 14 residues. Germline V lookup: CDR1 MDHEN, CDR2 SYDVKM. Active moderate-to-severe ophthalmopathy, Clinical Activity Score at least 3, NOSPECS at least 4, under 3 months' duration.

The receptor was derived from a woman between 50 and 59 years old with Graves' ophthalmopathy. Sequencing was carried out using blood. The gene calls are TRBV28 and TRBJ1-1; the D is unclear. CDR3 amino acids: CASSDYPGNTEAFF. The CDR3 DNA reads TGTGCCAGCAGTGACTACCCGGGGAACACTGAAGCTTTCTTT.